The rows below give T cell receptor beta chains drawn from one sample of a study of T-cell memory formation after mild COVID-19. MiXCR was run by TCRdb on the 5' RACE reads, yielding one entry per CDR3 protein. The table lists around 390,000 distinct CDR3 sequences, about 16% of them singletons, with roughly 21% in the top ten. The sample consisted of PBMCs or a T cell subset sorted from them (not recorded which). The origin of the receptors is a man aged 18-30 years who had mild COVID-19 (a few samples of this study predate the infection). Cell type and time point are not known. Both conserved end residues are trimmed from each CDR3. The order of the fields is J gene, clone size, V gene, CDR3 protein. Only part of the rows carry a size: once, few, many, or a class if the clone is expanded.

J gene: TRBJ2-7; clone size: few; V gene: TRBV6-4; CDR3 protein: ASSAGAGTSSYEQY
J gene: TRBJ2-1; clone size: -; V gene: TRBV12-3/TRBV12-4; CDR3 protein: ASSPGRGTTYNEQF
J gene: TRBJ2-1; clone size: -; V gene: TRBV7-2; CDR3 protein: ASSTDPSSYNEQF
J gene: TRBJ1-6; clone size: -; V gene: TRBV5-5; CDR3 protein: ASSPRTGDYNSPLH
J gene: TRBJ2-3; clone size: few; V gene: TRBV6-6; CDR3 protein: ASIEPGQLRDTQY
J gene: TRBJ2-7; clone size: few; V gene: TRBV6-6; CDR3 protein: ASSPPDRTYEQY
J gene: TRBJ1-3; clone size: -; V gene: TRBV12-3/TRBV12-4; CDR3 protein: ASRDDRAGNTIY
J gene: TRBJ2-2; clone size: many; V gene: TRBV7-9; CDR3 protein: ASSHTRDRGTGELF
J gene: TRBJ2-1; clone size: few; V gene: TRBV2; CDR3 protein: ASKGDTGYNEQF
J gene: TRBJ2-7; clone size: few; V gene: TRBV18; CDR3 protein: ASSPAGISYEQY
J gene: TRBJ1-1; clone size: -; V gene: TRBV5-1; CDR3 protein: ASSLNSQGQAF
J gene: TRBJ2-5; clone size: many; V gene: TRBV7-3; CDR3 protein: ASSFGREETQY
J gene: TRBJ1-5; clone size: -; V gene: TRBV12-3/TRBV12-4; CDR3 protein: ASSLFGRQPQH
J gene: TRBJ1-1; clone size: many; V gene: TRBV4-1; CDR3 protein: ASSLREITEAF
J gene: TRBJ1-1; clone size: few; V gene: TRBV7-6; CDR3 protein: ASSATPGAGDTEAF
J gene: TRBJ2-1; clone size: -; V gene: TRBV15; CDR3 protein: ATSRESRGLGEQF
J gene: TRBJ2-7; clone size: few; V gene: TRBV7-9; CDR3 protein: ASSPGRGTYEQY
J gene: TRBJ2-7; clone size: many; V gene: TRBV27; CDR3 protein: ASSHGPSYEQY
J gene: TRBJ2-1; clone size: -; V gene: TRBV12-3/TRBV12-4; CDR3 protein: ASSFETGLGGGNEQF
J gene: TRBJ2-3; clone size: few; V gene: TRBV3-1; CDR3 protein: ASSHWLAGLDTQY
J gene: TRBJ2-7; clone size: few; V gene: TRBV27; CDR3 protein: ASSFTGQGLFYEQY
J gene: TRBJ2-7; clone size: few; V gene: TRBV4-1; CDR3 protein: ASSPTGTSSYEQY
J gene: TRBJ2-1; clone size: -; V gene: TRBV12-3/TRBV12-4; CDR3 protein: ASSLGDPDEQF
J gene: TRBJ2-4; clone size: -; V gene: TRBV4-3; CDR3 protein: ASSQVDQGASDIQY
J gene: TRBJ2-2; clone size: few; V gene: TRBV27; CDR3 protein: ASSIGSHGELF
J gene: TRBJ2-3; clone size: many; V gene: TRBV20-1; CDR3 protein: SARPPRGAVDTQY
J gene: TRBJ1-5; clone size: -; V gene: TRBV20-1; CDR3 protein: SAGRQGGQPQH
J gene: TRBJ1-5; clone size: -; V gene: TRBV27; CDR3 protein: ASSFGTGVNQPQH
J gene: TRBJ2-2; clone size: few; V gene: TRBV4-1; CDR3 protein: ASSLSETRITGELF
J gene: TRBJ2-3; clone size: -; V gene: TRBV4-1; CDR3 protein: ASSQEREDTQY
J gene: TRBJ2-7; clone size: -; V gene: TRBV7-6; CDR3 protein: ASSVGYEQY
J gene: TRBJ2-3; clone size: -; V gene: TRBV20-1; CDR3 protein: SARESVTDTQY
J gene: TRBJ2-3; clone size: -; V gene: TRBV5-1; CDR3 protein: ASSLGAGVGTSY
J gene: TRBJ2-2; clone size: -; V gene: TRBV10-2; CDR3 protein: ASIIAGGENTGELF
J gene: TRBJ2-7; clone size: -; V gene: TRBV27; CDR3 protein: ASWDRVSYEQY
J gene: TRBJ1-5; clone size: few; V gene: TRBV15; CDR3 protein: ATSREVRVDVPQH
J gene: TRBJ1-2; clone size: -; V gene: TRBV7-9; CDR3 protein: ASSVGVANYGYT
J gene: TRBJ2-3; clone size: -; V gene: TRBV7-9; CDR3 protein: ALEGTDTQY
J gene: TRBJ2-1; clone size: once; V gene: TRBV9; CDR3 protein: ASSGGSGAAQF
J gene: TRBJ2-3; clone size: -; V gene: TRBV20-1; CDR3 protein: SATPGVADTQY
J gene: TRBJ1-6; clone size: -; V gene: TRBV6-5; CDR3 protein: ASSLGGKGSPLH
J gene: TRBJ1-4; clone size: -; V gene: TRBV6-5; CDR3 protein: ASSYVQGRSEKLF
J gene: TRBJ2-1; clone size: -; V gene: TRBV4-1; CDR3 protein: ASHWGLGTGEQF
J gene: TRBJ2-7; clone size: -; V gene: TRBV25-1; CDR3 protein: ASSESSGGPYEQY
J gene: TRBJ2-7; clone size: few; V gene: TRBV7-9; CDR3 protein: ASSLVDGYGEQY
J gene: TRBJ1-3; clone size: -; V gene: TRBV5-1; CDR3 protein: ATQGPPGNTIY
J gene: TRBJ2-2; clone size: few; V gene: TRBV25-1; CDR3 protein: ASPLKLLGELF
J gene: TRBJ2-5; clone size: -; V gene: TRBV7-7; CDR3 protein: ASARGPQETQY
J gene: TRBJ2-1; clone size: -; V gene: TRBV29-1; CDR3 protein: SVGPSVNEQF
J gene: TRBJ2-2; clone size: -; V gene: TRBV25-1; CDR3 protein: ASTGRNTGELF
J gene: TRBJ2-1; clone size: -; V gene: TRBV5-4; CDR3 protein: AGTGGGEQF
J gene: TRBJ2-2; clone size: -; V gene: TRBV10-3; CDR3 protein: AISDRVTGELF
J gene: TRBJ2-2; clone size: -; V gene: TRBV11-2; CDR3 protein: ASWRGVNTGELF